What follows are 7 T cell receptor beta chains derived from one specimen sequenced in a study of cytomegalovirus exposure and HLA in healthy donors. PCR involved 60 Vbeta and 13 Jbeta primers. The protocol was immunoSEQ multiplex PCR, while the TCRdb copy is restricted to in-frame clones and leaves out a portion. The sample lists about 180,000 clones, 70% to 80% seen once, with 1.5% to 2% in the top ten. Sequences were obtained from PBMCs. The origin of the receptors is a man between 18 and 35 years old in good health and CMV-seronegative.

V gene TRBV28 combines with J gene TRBJ2-7, with 7 nucleotides matching TRBD1. The germline V gene encodes CDR1 MDHEN and CDR2 SYDVKM. V trimming: 6 bases; J trimming: 1 base; junction bases outside the gene matches: 15. The CDR3 runs 17 residues. CDR3 nucleotides: TGTGCCAGCAGAATCGAATCGGGACAGTTTCCGTCCTACGAGCAGTACTTC. It specifies CASRIESGQFPSYEQYF.

The CDR3 sequence: CASKPDRGSHEQYF. The CDR3 coding sequence is TGTGCCAGCAAGCCCGACAGGGGTTCCCACGAGCAGTACTTC. The rearrangement uses TRBV6-5 and TRBJ2-7; 8 positions match TRBD1. In germline, CDR1 is MNHEY, CDR2 SVGAGI. This CDR3 is 14 amino acids long. V lost 7 bases to trimming and J lost 5 bases; unmatched junction nucleotides: 10.

The DNA of the CDR3 is TGTGCCAGCAGCCCAACCGGGACTAGCGGGGGCGGGGAGACCCAGTACTTC. Translated, it gives CASSPTGTSGGGETQYF. V usage is TRBV7-3 and J usage is TRBJ2-5, with 14 bases aligning to TRBD2. From germline, CDR1 is SGHTA and CDR2 FQGTGA. Trimming removed 5 bases from V and 5 bases from J; junction bases left unmatched: 10. The CDR3 covers 17 residues.

The CDR3 region has the DNA TGTGCCAGCAGCATCGGACTAGCAGAACTTGAGCAGTTCTTC. Amino acid sequence: CASSIGLAELEQFF. V and J are TRBV9 and TRBJ2-1; 8 nucleotides agree with TRBD2. Per the germline V gene, CDR1 is SGDLS and CDR2 is YYNGEE. CDR3 length equals 14 residues. The junction had 9 bases not matched to a gene; V was cut back by 4 bases and J by 9 bases.

This clone is a singleton in its sample. The J gene is TRBJ1-2, the V gene TRBV19; 7 bases are a match to TRBD1. Trimming removed 5 bases from V and 8 bases from J; junction bases left unmatched: 11. CDR3 length: 14 residues. Germline CDR1 reads LNHDA; CDR2 reads SQIVND (reference sequence). The DNA of the CDR3 is TGTGCCAGTAGTTCCGGGACAGACGCGATGGGCTACACCTTC. Its translation is CASSSGTDAMGYTF.

This sequence joins TRBV18 and TRBJ1-5; D is uncertain. Trimming pared 3 bases from V and 4 bases from J, leaving 10 bases between. The germline V gene has CDR1 KGHSH and CDR2 LQKENI. This CDR3 is 14 amino acids long. CDR3 bases: TGTGCCAGCTCACCTAGCCATACTAATCAGCCCCAGCATTTT. Translation: CASSPSHTNQPQHF.

The chain links TRBV30 to TRBJ2-1; 8 positions agree with TRBD2. Germline V gene data show CDR1 as GTSNPN and CDR2 as SVGIG (reference sequence). The length of the CDR3 is 14 residues. V lost 4 bases to trimming and J lost 6 bases; unmatched junction nucleotides: 8. As DNA, the CDR3 is TGTGCCTGGACCCGAGGGCTAGCGGGCAATGAGCAGTTCTTC. Its protein product is CAWTRGLAGNEQFF.